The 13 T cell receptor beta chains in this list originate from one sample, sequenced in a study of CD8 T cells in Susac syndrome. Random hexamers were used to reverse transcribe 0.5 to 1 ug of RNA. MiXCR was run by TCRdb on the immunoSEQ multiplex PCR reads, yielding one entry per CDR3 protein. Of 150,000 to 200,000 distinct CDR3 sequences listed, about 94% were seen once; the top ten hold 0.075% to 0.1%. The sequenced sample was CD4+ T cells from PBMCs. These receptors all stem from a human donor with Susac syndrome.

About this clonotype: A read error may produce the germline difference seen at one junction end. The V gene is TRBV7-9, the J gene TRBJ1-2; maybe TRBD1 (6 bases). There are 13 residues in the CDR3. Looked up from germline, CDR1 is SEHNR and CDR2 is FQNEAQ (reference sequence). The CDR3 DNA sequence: TGTGCCAGCAGCCCAGGGGACGGCCTAAGGATGCCCTTC. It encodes CASSPGDGLRMPF.

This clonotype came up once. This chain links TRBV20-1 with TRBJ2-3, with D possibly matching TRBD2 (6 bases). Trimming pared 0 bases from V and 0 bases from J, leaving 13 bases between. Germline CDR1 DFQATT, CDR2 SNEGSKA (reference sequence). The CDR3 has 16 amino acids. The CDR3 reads CSARDLRRDSTDTQYF. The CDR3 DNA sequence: TGCAGTGCTAGAGATTTGCGGAGGGACAGCACAGATACGCAGTATTTT.

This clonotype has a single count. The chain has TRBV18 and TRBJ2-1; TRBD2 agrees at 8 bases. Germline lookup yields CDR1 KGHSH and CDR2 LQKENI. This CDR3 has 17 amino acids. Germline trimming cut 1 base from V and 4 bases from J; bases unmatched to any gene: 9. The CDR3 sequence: CASSPLPTSGPYNEQFF. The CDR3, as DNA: TGTGCCAGCTCACCACTTCCAACTAGCGGACCGTACAATGAGCAGTTCTTC.

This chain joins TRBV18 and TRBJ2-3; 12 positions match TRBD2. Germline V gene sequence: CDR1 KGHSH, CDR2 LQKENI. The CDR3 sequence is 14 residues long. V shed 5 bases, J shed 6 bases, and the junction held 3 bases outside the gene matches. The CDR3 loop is CASSSSGGADTQYF. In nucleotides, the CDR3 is TGTGCCAGCTCATCTAGCGGGGGGGCCGATACGCAGTATTTT.

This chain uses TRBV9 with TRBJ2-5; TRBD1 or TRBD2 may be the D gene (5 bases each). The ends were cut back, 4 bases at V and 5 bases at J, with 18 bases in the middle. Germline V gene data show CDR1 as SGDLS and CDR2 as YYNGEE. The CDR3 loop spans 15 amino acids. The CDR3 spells CASSNGASKAETQYF. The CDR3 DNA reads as TGTGCCAGCAGCAACGGGGCCAGCAAGGCCGAGACCCAGTACTTC.

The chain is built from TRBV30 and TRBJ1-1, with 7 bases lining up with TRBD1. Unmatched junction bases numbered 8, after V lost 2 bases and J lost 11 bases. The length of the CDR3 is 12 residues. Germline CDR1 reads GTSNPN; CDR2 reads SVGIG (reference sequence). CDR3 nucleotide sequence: TGTGCCTGGAGTTCCACAGGGGTGGGGGCTTTCTTT. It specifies CAWSSTGVGAFF.

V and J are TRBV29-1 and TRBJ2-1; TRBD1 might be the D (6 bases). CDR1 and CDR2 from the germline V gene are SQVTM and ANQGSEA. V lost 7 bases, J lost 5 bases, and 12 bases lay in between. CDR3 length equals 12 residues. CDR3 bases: TGCAGCGCTAAGACAGGAGACAATGAGCAGTTCTTC. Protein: CSAKTGDNEQFF.

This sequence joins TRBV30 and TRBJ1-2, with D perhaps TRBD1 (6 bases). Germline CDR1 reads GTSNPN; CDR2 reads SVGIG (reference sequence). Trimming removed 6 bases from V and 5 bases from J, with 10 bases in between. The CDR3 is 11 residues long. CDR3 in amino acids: CACGQQYGYTF. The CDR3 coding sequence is TGTGCCTGCGGACAGCAATATGGCTACACCTTC.

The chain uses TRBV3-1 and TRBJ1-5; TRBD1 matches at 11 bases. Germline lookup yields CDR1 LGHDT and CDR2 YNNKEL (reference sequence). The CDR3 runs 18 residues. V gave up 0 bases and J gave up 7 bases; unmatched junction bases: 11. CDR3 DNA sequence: TGTGCCAGCAGCCAAGACACGGGGGGGACAGGGGGTAGGCAGCCCCAGCATTTT. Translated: CASSQDTGGTGGRQPQHF.

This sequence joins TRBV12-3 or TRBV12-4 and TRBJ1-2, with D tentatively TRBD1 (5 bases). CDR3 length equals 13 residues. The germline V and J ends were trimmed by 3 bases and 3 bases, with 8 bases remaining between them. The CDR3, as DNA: TGTGCCAGCAGTTTGGGGGGTTACTATGGCTACACCTTC. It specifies CASSLGGYYGYTF.

The CDR3 nucleotides are TGTGCCAGCAGCCAAGTTGAGGATACGCAGTATTTT. It specifies CASSQVEDTQYF. This sequence joins TRBV3-1 and TRBJ2-3; D not resolved. The CDR3 runs to 12 residues. V lost 1 base and J 6 bases, leaving 5 bases between the germline ends. Germline CDR1 reads LGHDT; CDR2 reads YNNKEL (reference sequence).

The CDR3 nucleotides read TGTGCCAGCAGGACGTGGCGCGATGAGCAGTTCTTC. As protein: CASRTWRDEQFF. The chain joins TRBV6-2 or TRBV6-3 to TRBJ2-1, with no clear D. Trimming stripped 6 bases from V and 8 bases from J, with 11 bases between. The CDR3 is made up of 12 amino acids. The germline gives CDR1 MNHEY, CDR2 SVGEGT.

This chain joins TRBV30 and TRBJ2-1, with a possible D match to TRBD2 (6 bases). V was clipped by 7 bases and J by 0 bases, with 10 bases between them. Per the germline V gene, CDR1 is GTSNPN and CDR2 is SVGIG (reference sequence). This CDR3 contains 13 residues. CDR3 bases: TGTGCCTCCCCCGGGAGCTCCTACAATGAGCAGTTCTTC. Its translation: CASPGSSYNEQFF.